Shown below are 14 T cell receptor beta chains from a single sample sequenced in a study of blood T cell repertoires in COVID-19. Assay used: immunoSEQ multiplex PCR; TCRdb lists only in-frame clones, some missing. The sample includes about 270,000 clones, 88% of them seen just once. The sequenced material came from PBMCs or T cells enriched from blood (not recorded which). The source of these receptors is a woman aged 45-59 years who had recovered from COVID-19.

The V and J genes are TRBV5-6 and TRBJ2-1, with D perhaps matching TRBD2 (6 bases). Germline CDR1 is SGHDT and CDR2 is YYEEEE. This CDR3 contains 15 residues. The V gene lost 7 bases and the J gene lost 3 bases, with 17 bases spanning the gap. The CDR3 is CASDYSLGGYNEQFF. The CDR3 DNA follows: TGTGCCAGCGACTACTCTCTGGGGGGCTACAATGAGCAGTTCTTC. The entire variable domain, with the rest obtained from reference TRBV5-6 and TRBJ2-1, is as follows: DAGVTQSPTHLIKTRGQQVTLRCSPKSGHDTVSWYQQALGQGPQFIFQYYEEEERQRGNFPDRFSGHQFPNYSSELNVNALLLGDSALYLCASDYSLGGYNEQFFGPGTRLTVL.

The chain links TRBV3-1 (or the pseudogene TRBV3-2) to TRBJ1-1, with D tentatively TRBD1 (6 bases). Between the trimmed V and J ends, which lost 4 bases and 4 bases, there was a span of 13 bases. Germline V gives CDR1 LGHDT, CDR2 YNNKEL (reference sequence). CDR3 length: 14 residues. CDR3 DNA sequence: TGTGCCAGCAGCCCTCCTGGGGGCGGCACTGAAGCTTTCTTT. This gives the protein CASSPPGGGTEAFF.

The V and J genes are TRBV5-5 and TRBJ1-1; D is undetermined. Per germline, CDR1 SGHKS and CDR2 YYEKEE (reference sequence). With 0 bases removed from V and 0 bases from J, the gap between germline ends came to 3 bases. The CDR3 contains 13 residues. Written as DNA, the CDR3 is TGTGCCAGCAGCTTGGCGGTGAACACTGAAGCTTTCTTT. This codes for CASSLAVNTEAFF.

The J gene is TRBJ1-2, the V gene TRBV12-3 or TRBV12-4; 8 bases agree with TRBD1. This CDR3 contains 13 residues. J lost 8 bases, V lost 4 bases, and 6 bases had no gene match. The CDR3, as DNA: TGTGCCAGCAGTTCAGGGACAGGTGGAGGCTACACCTTC. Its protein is CASSSGTGGGYTF.

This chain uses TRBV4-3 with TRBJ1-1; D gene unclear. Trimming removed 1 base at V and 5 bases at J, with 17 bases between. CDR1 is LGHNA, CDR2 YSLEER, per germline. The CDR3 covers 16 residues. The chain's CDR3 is CASSQGAGWQKTEAFF. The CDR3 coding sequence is TGCGCCAGCAGCCAAGGGGCAGGCTGGCAAAAGACTGAAGCTTTCTTT.

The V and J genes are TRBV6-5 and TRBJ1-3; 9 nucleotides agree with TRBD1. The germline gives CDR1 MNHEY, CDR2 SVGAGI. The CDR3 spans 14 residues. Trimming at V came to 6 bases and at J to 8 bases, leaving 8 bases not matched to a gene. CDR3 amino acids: CASRNDRGGYTIYF. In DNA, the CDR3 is TGTGCCAGCAGGAATGACAGGGGGGGATACACCATATATTTT.

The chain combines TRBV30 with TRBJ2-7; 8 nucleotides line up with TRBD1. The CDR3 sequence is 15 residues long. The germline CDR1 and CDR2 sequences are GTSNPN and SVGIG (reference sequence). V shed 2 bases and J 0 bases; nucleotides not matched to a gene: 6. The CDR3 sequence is CAWSPQGGPSYEQYF. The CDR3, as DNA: TGTGCCTGGAGTCCACAGGGGGGACCCTCCTACGAGCAGTACTTC.

CDR3 sequence reads: CASSTGGAFAGNTIYF. CDR3 coding DNA: TGTGCCAGCAGTACAGGGGGCGCCTTTGCTGGAAACACCATATATTTT. V and J are TRBV28 and TRBJ1-3; 9 nucleotides align to TRBD1. With V trimmed by 5 bases and J by 2 bases, 7 bases remained unmatched. CDR3 size: 16 residues. Per the germline V gene, CDR1 is MDHEN and CDR2 is SYDVKM.

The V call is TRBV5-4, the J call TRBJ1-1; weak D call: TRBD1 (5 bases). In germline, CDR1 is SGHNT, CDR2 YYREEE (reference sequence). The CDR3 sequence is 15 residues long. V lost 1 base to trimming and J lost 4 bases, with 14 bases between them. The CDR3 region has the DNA TGTGCCAGCAGCTTGATTGGTAGCCAGGGCACTGAAGCTTTCTTT. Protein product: CASSLIGSQGTEAFF.

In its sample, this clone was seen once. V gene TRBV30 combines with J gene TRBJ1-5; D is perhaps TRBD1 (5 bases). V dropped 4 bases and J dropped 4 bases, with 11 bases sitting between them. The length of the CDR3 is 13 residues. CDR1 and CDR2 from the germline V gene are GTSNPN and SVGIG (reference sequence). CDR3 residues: CAWTQGLNQPQHF. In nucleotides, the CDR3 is TGTGCCTGGACGCAGGGATTAAATCAGCCCCAGCATTTT.

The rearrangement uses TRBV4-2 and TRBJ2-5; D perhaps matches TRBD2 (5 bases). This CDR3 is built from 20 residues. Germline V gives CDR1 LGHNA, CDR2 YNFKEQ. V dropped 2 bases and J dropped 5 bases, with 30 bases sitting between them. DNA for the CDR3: TGTGCCAGCAGCCAAATGAAACTAGTGGGATCGTCGGTCGTATGGGAGACCCAGTACTTC. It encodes CASSQMKLVGSSVVWETQYF.

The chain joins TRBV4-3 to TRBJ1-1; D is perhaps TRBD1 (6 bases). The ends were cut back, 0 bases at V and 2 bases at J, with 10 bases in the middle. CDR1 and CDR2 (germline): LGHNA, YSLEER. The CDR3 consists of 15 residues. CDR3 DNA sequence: TGCGCCAGCAGCCAAGAGGGGACACCAAACACTGAAGCTTTCTTT. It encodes CASSQEGTPNTEAFF.

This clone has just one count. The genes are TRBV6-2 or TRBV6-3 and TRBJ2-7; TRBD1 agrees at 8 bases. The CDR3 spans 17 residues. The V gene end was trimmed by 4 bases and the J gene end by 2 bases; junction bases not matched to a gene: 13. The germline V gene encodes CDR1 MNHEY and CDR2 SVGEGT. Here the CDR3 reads CASSLTTRTGMAYEQYF. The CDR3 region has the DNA TGTGCCAGCAGTTTAACAACCCGGACAGGGATGGCCTACGAGCAGTACTTC.

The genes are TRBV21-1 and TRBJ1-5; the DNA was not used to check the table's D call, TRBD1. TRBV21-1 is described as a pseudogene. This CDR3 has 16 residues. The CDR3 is CASREIWTGGNQPQHF. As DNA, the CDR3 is TGTGCCAGCAGGGAAATCTGGACAGGGGGAAATCAGCCCCAGCATTTT.